This T cell receptor beta chain was sequenced in a study of T cell responses to AZD1222 COVID-19 vaccine. General study points: Clonal diversity may have been underestimated in mostly white British donors. Dominant at 160-218 and 743-854, vaccine-associated CD4 TCRs also spanned spike. Baseline serostatus was positive in only a handful of AZD1222 recipients.

Pooling was applied to second doses at about 4 or about 12 weeks. Worth noting for this clone: What it binds is not known.

This CDR3 is built from 14 residues. Trimming took 0 bases from V and 4 from J, leaving 7 bases between them. CDR1 and CDR2 from the germline V gene are SGHRS and YFSETQ. Using immunoSEQ multiplex PCR, the repertoire was profiled, and TCRdb retains in-frame clones only, with some absent. The table shows hundreds of thousands of clones, with almost 95% occurring only once. V gene TRBV5-1 combines with J gene TRBJ2-2; D unclear. The origin of this receptor is an adult who received the AZD1222 COVID-19 vaccine. Sample: peripheral blood, taken 28 days after the second AZD1222 dose. DNA for the CDR3: TGCGCCAGCAGCTTGGCCCCAACCACCGGGGAGCTGTTTTTT. Residues: CASSLAPTTGELFF.